The T cell receptor (beta chain) described here comes from a study of T cell responses to AZD1222 COVID-19 vaccine. Study-level findings and limits: Receipt of two AZD1222 doses was followed by a rise in Spike-specific TCR breadth and depth. Across spike, vaccine-associated CD4 TCRs were found, dominant at 160-218 and 743-854. Donors, mostly white British, included more females; clonal diversity was possibly underestimated.

Details on this clone: As yet, its antigen is unknown.

TCRdb's copy holds only in-frame clones and misses some; the assay was immunoSEQ multiplex PCR. The sample lists about 49,000 clones, more than 65% occurring once. This TCR derives from an adult in good health. This sample comprised peripheral blood, obtained on day 0 of MenACWY control vaccination.

The CDR3 nucleotides are TGCGCCAGCAGCCAAATAGGGGGTTACTACGACTACAATGAGCAGTTCTTC. Translation: CASSQIGGYYDYNEQFF. This rearrangement joins TRBV4-1 to TRBJ2-1; tentatively, D is TRBD1 (6 bases). The V end lost 2 bases, the J end lost 3 bases, and 17 bases lay between the germline ends. The CDR3 loop spans 17 amino acids. Germline V gene lookup returns CDR1 MGHRA and CDR2 YSYEKL.